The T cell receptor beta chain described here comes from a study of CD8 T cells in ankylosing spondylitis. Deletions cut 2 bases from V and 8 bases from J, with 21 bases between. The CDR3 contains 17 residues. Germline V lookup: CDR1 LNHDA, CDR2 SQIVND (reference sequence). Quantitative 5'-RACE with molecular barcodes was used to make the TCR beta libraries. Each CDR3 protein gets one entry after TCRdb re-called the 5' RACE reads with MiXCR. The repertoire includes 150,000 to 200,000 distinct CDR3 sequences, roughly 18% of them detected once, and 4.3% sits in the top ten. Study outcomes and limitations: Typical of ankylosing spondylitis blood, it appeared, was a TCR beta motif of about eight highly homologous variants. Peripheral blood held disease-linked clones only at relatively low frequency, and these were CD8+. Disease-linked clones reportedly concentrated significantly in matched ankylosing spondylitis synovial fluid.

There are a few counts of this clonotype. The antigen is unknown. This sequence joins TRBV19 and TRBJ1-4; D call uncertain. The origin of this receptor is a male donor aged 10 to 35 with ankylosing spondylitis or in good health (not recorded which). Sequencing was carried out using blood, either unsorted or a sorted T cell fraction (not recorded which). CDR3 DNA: TGTGCCAGTAGTATAATGGACGGAGGAGCTTCCCACGAAAAACTGTTTTTT. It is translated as CASSIMDGGASHEKLFF.